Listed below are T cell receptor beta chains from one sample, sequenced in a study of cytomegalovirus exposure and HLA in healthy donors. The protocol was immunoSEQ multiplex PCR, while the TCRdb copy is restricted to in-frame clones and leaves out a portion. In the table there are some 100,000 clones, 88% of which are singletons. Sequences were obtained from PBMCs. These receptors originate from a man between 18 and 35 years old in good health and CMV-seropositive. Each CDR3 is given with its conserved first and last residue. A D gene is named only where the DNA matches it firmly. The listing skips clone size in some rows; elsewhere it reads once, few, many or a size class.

CDR3 protein: CASSQQDSNQPQHF; CDR3 DNA: TGTGCCAGCTCACAACAGGATAGCAATCAGCCCCAGCATTTT; J gene: TRBJ1-5; V gene: TRBV18; D gene: .; clone size: .
CDR3 protein: CASSLLLGTGKYF; CDR3 DNA: TGTGCTAGCAGCTTACTACTCGGGACAGGGAAGTACTTC; J gene: TRBJ2-7; V gene: TRBV7-7; D gene: TRBD1; clone size: .
CDR3 protein: CASSSDRVGEQYF; CDR3 DNA: TGTGCCAGCAGCTCCGACAGGGTTGGGGAGCAGTACTTC; J gene: TRBJ2-7; V gene: TRBV7-6; D gene: TRBD1; clone size: .
CDR3 protein: CASSPQDRTYGYTF; CDR3 DNA: TGTGCCAGCTCACCACAAGACAGGACCTATGGCTACACCTTC; J gene: TRBJ1-2; V gene: TRBV18; D gene: .; clone size: once
CDR3 protein: CASRSGSGNTIYF; CDR3 DNA: TGTGCCAGCAGATCGGGCTCTGGAAACACCATATATTTT; J gene: TRBJ1-3; V gene: TRBV5-5; D gene: .; clone size: .
CDR3 protein: CSARTGDGYTF; CDR3 DNA: TGCAGCGCTAGGACAGGGGATGGCTACACCTTC; J gene: TRBJ1-2; V gene: TRBV29-1; D gene: TRBD1; clone size: once
CDR3 protein: CASSLDRNTEAFF; CDR3 DNA: TGTGCCAGCAGCTTGGACAGGAACACTGAAGCTTTCTTT; J gene: TRBJ1-1; V gene: TRBV5-4; D gene: .; clone size: .
CDR3 protein: CSVDEGKAEAFF; CDR3 DNA: TGCAGCGTTGACGAGGGTAAAGCTGAAGCTTTCTTT; J gene: TRBJ1-1; V gene: TRBV29-1; D gene: .; clone size: .
CDR3 protein: CASSFGGYNEKLFF; CDR3 DNA: TGCGCCAGCAGCTTTGGAGGATATAATGAAAAACTGTTTTTT; J gene: TRBJ1-4; V gene: TRBV5-1; D gene: .; clone size: .
CDR3 protein: CASSLGLAPQNEQFF; CDR3 DNA: TGTGCCAGCAGCCTGGGACTAGCTCCCCAAAATGAGCAGTTCTTC; J gene: TRBJ2-1; V gene: TRBV27; D gene: TRBD2; clone size: few
CDR3 protein: CSVAGTSGGSTDTQYF; CDR3 DNA: TGCAGCGTCGCAGGGACTAGCGGGGGGTCCACAGATACGCAGTATTTT; J gene: TRBJ2-3; V gene: TRBV29-1; D gene: TRBD2; clone size: few